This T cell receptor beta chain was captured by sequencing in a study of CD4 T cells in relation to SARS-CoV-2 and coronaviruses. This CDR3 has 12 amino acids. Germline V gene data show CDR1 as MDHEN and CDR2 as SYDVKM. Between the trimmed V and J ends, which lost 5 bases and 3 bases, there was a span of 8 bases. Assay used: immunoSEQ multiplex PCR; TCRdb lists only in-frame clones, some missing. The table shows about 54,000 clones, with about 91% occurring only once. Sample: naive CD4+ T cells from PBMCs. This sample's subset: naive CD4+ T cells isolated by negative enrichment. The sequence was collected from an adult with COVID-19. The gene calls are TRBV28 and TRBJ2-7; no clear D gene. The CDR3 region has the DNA TGTGCCAGCAGTGGCATCGGCTACGAGCAGTACTTC. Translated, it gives CASSGIGYEQYF.